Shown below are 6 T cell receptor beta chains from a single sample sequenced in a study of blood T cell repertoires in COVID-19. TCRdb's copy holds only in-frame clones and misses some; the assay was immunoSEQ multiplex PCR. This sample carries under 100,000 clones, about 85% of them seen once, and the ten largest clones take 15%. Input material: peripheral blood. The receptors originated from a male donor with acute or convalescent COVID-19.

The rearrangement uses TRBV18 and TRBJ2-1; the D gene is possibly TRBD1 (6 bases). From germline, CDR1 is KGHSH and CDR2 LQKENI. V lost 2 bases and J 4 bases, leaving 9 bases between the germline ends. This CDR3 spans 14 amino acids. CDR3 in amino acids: CASSPRDTYNEQFF. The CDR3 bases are TGTGCCAGCTCACCAAGGGACACTTACAATGAGCAGTTCTTC.

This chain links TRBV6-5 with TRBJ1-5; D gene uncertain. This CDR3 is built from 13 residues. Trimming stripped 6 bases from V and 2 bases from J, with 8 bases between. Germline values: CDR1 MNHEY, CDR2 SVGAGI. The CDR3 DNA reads TGTGCCAGCAGCTTTGGAGGCAATCAGCCCCAGCATTTT. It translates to CASSFGGNQPQHF.

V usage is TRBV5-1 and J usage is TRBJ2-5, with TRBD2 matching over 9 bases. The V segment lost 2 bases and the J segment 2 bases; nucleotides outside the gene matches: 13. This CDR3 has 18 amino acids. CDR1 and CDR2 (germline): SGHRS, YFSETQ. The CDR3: CASSFYQAGGYEQETQYF. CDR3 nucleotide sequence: TGCGCCAGCAGCTTCTACCAAGCGGGGGGCTATGAACAAGAGACCCAGTACTTC.

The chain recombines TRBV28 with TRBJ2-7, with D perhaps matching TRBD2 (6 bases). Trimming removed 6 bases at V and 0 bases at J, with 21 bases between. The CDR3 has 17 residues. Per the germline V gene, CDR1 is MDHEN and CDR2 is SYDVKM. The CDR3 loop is CASSLPPGDLVSYEQYF. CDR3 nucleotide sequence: TGTGCCAGCAGCCTACCCCCGGGGGACCTCGTCTCCTACGAGCAGTACTTC.

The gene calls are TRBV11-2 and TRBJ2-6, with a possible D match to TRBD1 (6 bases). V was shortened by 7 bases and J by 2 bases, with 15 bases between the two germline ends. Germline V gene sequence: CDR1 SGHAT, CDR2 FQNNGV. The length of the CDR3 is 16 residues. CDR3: CASTKRTATGANVLTF. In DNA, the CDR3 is TGTGCCAGCACTAAAAGGACAGCTACTGGGGCCAACGTCCTGACTTTC.

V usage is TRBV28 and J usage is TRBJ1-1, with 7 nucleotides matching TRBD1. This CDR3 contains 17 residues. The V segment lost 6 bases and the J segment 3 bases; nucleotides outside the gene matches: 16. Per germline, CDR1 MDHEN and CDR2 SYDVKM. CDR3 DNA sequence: TGTGCCAGCAGGACCGGGACAGCTTTTTCCCTAGACACTGAAGCTTTCTTT. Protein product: CASRTGTAFSLDTEAFF.